This T cell receptor beta chain was recorded in a study of blood T cell repertoires in COVID-19. Overall study context: COVID-19 samples collected from the United States, Italy and Spain covered acute and convalescent phases. PBMCs, B-cell-depleted T cells, or T cells provided the cDNA or gDNA that made up the material.

The CDR3 is 16 amino acids. Looked up from germline, CDR1 is MNHEY and CDR2 is SVGEGT. The V and J ends lost 5 bases and 9 bases, in that order; junction bases with no gene match: 13. Per the original methods: Estimation of nucleated cell counts relied on the amplification of reference gene primers. Produced via immunoSEQ multiplex PCR; TCRdb's table is partial and in-frame only. That table supplies the V and J calls and clone size; D and trimming were determined from the DNA. The data hold 70,000 to 90,000 clones, with approximately 90% observed a single time. This sequence joins TRBV6-2 or TRBV6-3 and TRBJ2-2; TRBD1 agrees at 9 bases. The clonotype comes from a human donor in a cohort sampled during active COVID-19. The sample consisted of peripheral blood. The CDR3 DNA sequence: TGTGCCAGCAGTGGGCGACAGGGGGGAGAGAACAGGGAGCTGTTTTTT. Translation: CASSGRQGGENRELFF.